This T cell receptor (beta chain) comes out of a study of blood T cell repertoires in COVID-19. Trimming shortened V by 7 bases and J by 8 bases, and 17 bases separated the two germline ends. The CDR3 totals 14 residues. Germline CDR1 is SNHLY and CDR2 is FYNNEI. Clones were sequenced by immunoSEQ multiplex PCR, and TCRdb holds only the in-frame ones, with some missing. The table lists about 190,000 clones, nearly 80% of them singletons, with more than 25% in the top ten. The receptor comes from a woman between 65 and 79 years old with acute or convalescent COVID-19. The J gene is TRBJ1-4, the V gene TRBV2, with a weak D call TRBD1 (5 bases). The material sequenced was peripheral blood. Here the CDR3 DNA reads TGTGCCAGCACGGTGAGGACACATATCGAAAAACTGTTTTTT. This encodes CASTVRTHIEKLFF. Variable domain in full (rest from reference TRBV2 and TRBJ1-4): EPEVTQTPSHQVTQMGQEVILRCVPISNHLYFYWYRQILGQKVEFLVSFYNNEISEKSEIFDDQFSVERPDGSNFTLKIRSTKLEDSAMYFCASTVRTHIEKLFFGSGTQLSVL.